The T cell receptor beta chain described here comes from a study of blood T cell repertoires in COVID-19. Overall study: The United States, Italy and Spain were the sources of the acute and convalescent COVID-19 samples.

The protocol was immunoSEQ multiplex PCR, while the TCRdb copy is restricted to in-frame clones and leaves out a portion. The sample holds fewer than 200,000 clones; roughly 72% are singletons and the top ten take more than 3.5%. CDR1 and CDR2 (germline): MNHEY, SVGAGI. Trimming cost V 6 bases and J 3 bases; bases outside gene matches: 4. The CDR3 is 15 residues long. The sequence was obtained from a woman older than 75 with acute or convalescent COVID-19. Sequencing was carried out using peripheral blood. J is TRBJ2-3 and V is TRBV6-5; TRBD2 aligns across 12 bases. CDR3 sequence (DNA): TGTGCCAGCAGGCCTCTAGCGGGAGGGACAGATACGCAGTATTTT. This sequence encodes CASRPLAGGTDTQYF.